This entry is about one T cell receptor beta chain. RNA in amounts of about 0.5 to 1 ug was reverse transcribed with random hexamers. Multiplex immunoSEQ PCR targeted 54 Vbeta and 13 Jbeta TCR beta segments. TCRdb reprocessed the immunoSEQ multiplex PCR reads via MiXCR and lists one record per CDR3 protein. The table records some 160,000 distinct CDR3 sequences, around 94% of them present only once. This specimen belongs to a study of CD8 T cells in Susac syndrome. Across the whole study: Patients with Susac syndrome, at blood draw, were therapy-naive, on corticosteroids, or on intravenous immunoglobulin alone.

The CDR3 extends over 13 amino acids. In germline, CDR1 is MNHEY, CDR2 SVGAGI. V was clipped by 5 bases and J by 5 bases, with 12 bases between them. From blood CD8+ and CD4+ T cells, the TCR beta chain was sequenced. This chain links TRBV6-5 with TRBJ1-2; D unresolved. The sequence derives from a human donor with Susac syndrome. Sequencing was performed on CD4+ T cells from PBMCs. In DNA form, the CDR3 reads TGTGCCAGCAGTGAAAGGACTGCTTATGGCTACACCTTC. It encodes CASSERTAYGYTF.